Below, 15 T cell receptor beta chains from the same sample are listed, as sequenced in a study of blood T cells in healthy people across ages. PCR was performed a second time for about 6 to 12 cycles using a sample-barcoded 5' primer and a J-beta primer mix. Each CDR3 protein gets one entry after TCRdb re-called the 5' RACE reads with MiXCR. The data hold around 500,000 distinct CDR3 sequences, with roughly 48% observed a single time. The sequenced material came from blood. The receptors come from a man older than 75 in good health.

This clonotype appeared a few times. This chain joins TRBV18 and TRBJ2-3; D is unresolved. Germline lookup yields CDR1 KGHSH and CDR2 LQKENI. The CDR3 runs 16 residues. V was shortened by 2 bases and J by 0 bases, with 12 bases between the two germline ends. The CDR3 bases are TGTGCCAGCTCACCAATCCCAAGACTTAGCACAGATACGCAGTATTTT. This sequence encodes CASSPIPRLSTDTQYF.

The genes are TRBV27 and TRBJ2-3; tentative D call: TRBD1 (5 bases). V was clipped by 3 bases and J by 3 bases, with 13 bases between them. The CDR3 length is 15 residues. Germline assignment: CDR1 MNHEY and CDR2 SMNVEV (reference sequence). CDR3 in amino acids: CASSFWAGRTDTQYF. CDR3 coding DNA: TGTGCCAGCAGTTTTTGGGCAGGGCGTACAGATACGCAGTATTTT.

The chain carries TRBV5-1 and TRBJ2-1; 15 bases agree with TRBD2. With V trimmed by 0 bases and J by 0 bases, 1 base remained unmatched. Per germline, CDR1 SGHRS and CDR2 YFSETQ. The CDR3 is 18 residues long. CDR3 nucleotide sequence: TGCGCCAGCAGCTTGGGGACTAGCGGGAGGGCCTCCTACAATGAGCAGTTCTTC. Translation: CASSLGTSGRASYNEQFF.

As concerns this clonotype: This may be a read error: a much more frequent sequence differs by one nucleotide. V usage is TRBV29-1 and J usage is TRBJ2-1; TRBD1 matches at 9 bases. This CDR3 spans 12 amino acids. Germline loops: CDR1 SQVTM, CDR2 ANQGSEA. The CDR3, as DNA: TGCAGCGTTGGGACAGGGGACAAGGAGCAGTTCTTC. Its translation is CSVGTGDKEQFF.

This clonotype was observed a few times. The chain carries TRBV28 and TRBJ2-5; no definite D call. V was pared by 1 base and J by 2 bases, with 14 bases between. Germline-derived CDR1 and CDR2 are MDHEN and SYDVKM. The CDR3 has 16 amino acids. The CDR3 is CASSLSGAGQQETQYF. The CDR3 DNA is TGTGCCAGCAGTTTATCCGGTGCCGGGCAGCAAGAGACCCAGTACTTC.

This clonotype was observed a handful of times. The chain is built from TRBV29-1 and TRBJ2-4, with D possibly being TRBD2 (5 bases). Germline loops: CDR1 SQVTM, CDR2 ANQGSEA. This CDR3 has 15 amino acids. Trimming took 7 bases from V and 6 from J, leaving 22 bases between them. As DNA, the CDR3 is TGCAGCGGCGCCCCCTGGTCCGGGGAGAGAAACATTCAGTACTTC. Translating it yields CSGAPWSGERNIQYF.

The chain links TRBV7-6 to TRBJ1-1, with D possibly TRBD1 on 5 matching bases. Germline V gene lookup returns CDR1 SGHVS and CDR2 FNYEAQ. The CDR3 covers 15 residues. Trimming pared 6 bases from V and 0 bases from J, leaving 14 bases between. The chain's CDR3 is CASRLRASVNTEAFF. DNA of the CDR3: TGTGCCAGCAGACTCAGGGCCTCCGTGAACACTGAAGCTTTCTTT.

Details on this clonotype: Here the CDR3 omits its conserved ending phenylalanine or tryptophan, so a read error is the likely source. The chain links TRBV14 to TRBJ1-2; D ambiguous. Trimming removed 4 bases from V and 2 bases from J, with 8 bases in between. The CDR3 totals 13 residues. Germline CDR1 and CDR2: SGHDN and FVKESK. The CDR3 DNA sequence: TGTGCCAGCAGCCCCGGACGGAACTATGGCTACACCCTC. It is translated as CASSPGRNYGYTL.

The chain uses TRBV27 and TRBJ2-1; 10 bases fit TRBD2. V trimming: 7 bases; J trimming: 5 bases; junction bases outside the gene matches: 8. The length of the CDR3 is 15 residues. Looked up from germline, CDR1 is MNHEY and CDR2 is SMNVEV (reference sequence). The CDR3 nucleotides read TGTGCCAGCAATGGACGGACTAGCGGACACAATGAGCAGTTCTTC. It translates to CASNGRTSGHNEQFF.

This clonotype was observed a handful of times. The V and J genes are TRBV7-9 and TRBJ2-1; D gene unclear. This CDR3 is built from 15 residues. V was clipped by 1 base and J by 5 bases, with 12 bases between them. The germline gives CDR1 SEHNR, CDR2 FQNEAQ (reference sequence). The CDR3 reads CASSLGPSPHNEQFF. Here the CDR3 DNA reads TGTGCCAGCAGCTTAGGCCCCAGCCCCCACAATGAGCAGTTCTTC. The full variable domain, completed using reference TRBV7-9 and TRBJ2-1, is DTGVSQNPRHKITKRGQNVTFRCDPISEHNRLYWYRQTLGQGPEFLTYFQNEAQLEKSRLLSDRFSAERPKGSFSTLEIQRTEQGDSAMYLCASSLGPSPHNEQFFGPGTRLTVL.

The sample holds many counts of this clonotype. The gene calls are TRBV6-6 and TRBJ2-5; D unclear. The ends were cut back, 5 bases at V and 2 bases at J, with 12 bases in the middle. The germline gives CDR1 MNHNY, CDR2 SVGAGI (reference sequence). This CDR3 contains 14 residues. CDR3 sequence: CASSGSGTQETQYF. DNA for the CDR3: TGTGCCAGCAGTGGGTCAGGTACTCAAGAGACCCAGTACTTC.

This clonotype came up a few times. The rearrangement uses TRBV7-2 and TRBJ2-7, with 7 bases matching TRBD2. This CDR3 contains 15 residues. Germline loops: CDR1 SGHTA, CDR2 FQGNSA. After removal of 5 bases from V and 3 bases from J, the junction contained 10 bases not matched to a gene. CDR3 nucleotides: TGTGCCAGCAGCCTAAGACTCGGGGGGAACTACGAGCAGTACTTC. Its protein product is CASSLRLGGNYEQYF.

J is TRBJ2-7 and V is TRBV14; no reliable D call. The end of the DNA aligns better with TRBJ2-5, so the J call may be wrong. CDR1 is SGHDN and CDR2 is FVKESK in the germline V gene. The length of the CDR3 is 13 residues. CDR3 in DNA: TGTGCCAGCAGCCCAACGACTGGGGAGACCCAGTACTTC. Protein sequence: CASSPTTGETQYF.

The chain links TRBV27 to TRBJ2-1; D is unresolved. CDR1 and CDR2 from the germline V gene are MNHEY and SMNVEV (reference sequence). Deletions cut 6 bases from V and 0 bases from J, with 9 bases between. The CDR3 runs 14 residues. The CDR3 DNA sequence: TGTGCCAGCAGATACGCTAGCTCCTACAATGAGCAGTTCTTC. It specifies CASRYASSYNEQFF.

In its sample, this clonotype was seen a few times. CDR3 DNA sequence: TGCAGTGCTAGAGAGACTGTCGACATTCAGTACTTC. This translates into CSARETVDIQYF. The gene calls are TRBV20-1 and TRBJ2-4; D call uncertain. The germline V gene has CDR1 DFQATT and CDR2 SNEGSKA (reference sequence). The CDR3 consists of 12 residues. Trimming shortened V by 0 bases and J by 8 bases, and 8 bases separated the two germline ends.